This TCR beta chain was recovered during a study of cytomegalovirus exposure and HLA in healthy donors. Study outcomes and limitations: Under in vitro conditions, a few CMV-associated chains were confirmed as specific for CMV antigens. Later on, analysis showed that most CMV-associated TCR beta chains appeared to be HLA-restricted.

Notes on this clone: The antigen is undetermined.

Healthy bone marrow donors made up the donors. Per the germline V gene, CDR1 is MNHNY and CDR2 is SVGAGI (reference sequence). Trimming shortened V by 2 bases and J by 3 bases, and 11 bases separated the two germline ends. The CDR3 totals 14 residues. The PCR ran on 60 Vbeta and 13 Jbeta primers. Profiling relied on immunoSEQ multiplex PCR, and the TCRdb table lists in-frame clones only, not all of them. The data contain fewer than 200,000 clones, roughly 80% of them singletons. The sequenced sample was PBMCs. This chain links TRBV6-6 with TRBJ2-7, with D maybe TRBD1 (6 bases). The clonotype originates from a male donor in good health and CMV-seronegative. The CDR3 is CASSYNVQGYEQYF. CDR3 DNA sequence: TGTGCCAGCAGTTACAACGTACAGGGCTACGAGCAGTACTTC.